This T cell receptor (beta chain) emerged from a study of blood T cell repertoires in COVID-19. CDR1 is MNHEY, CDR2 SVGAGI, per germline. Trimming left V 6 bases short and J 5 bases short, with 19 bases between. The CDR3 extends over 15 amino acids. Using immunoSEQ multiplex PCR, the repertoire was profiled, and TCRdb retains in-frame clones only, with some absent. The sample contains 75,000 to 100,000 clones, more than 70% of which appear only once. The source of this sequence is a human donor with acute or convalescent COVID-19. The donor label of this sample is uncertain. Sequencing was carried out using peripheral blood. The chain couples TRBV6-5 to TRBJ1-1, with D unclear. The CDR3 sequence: CASRTPGGSGTEAFF. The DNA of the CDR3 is TGTGCCAGCAGAACCCCAGGAGGGTCGGGAACTGAAGCTTTCTTT.